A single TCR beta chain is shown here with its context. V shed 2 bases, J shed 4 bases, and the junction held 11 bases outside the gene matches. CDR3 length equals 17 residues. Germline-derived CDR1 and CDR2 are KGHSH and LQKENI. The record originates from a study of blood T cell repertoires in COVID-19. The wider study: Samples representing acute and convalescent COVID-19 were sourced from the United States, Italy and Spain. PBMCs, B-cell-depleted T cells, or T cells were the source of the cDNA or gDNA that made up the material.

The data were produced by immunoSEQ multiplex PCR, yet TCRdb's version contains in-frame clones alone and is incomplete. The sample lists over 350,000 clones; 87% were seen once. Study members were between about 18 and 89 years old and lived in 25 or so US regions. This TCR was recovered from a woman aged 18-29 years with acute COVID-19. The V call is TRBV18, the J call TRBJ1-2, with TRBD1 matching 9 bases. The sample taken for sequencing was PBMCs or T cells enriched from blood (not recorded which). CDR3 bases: TGTGCCAGCTCACCAGGGACAGGGATTAGTGCTAGCTATGGCTACACCTTC. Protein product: CASSPGTGISASYGYTF.